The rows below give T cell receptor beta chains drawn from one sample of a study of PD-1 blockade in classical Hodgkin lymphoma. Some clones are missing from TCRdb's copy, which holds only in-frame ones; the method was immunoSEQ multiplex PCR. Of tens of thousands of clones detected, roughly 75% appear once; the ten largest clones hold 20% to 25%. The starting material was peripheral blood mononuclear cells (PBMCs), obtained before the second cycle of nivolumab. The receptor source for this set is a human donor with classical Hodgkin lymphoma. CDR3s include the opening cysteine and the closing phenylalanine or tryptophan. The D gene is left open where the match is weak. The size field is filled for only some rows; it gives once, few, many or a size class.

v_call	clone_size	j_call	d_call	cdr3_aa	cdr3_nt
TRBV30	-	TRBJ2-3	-	CARGDNTQYF	TGTGCCAGGGGCGATAATACGCAGTATTTT
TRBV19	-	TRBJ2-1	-	CASAQRPYNEQFF	TGTGCCAGTGCCCAGCGGCCTTACAATGAGCAGTTCTTC
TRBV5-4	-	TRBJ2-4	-	CASSLGGAVRQNIQYF	TGTGCCAGCAGCTTGGGCGGGGCAGTACGTCAGAACATTCAGTACTTC
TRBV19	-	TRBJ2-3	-	CASSLGASTDTQYF	TGTGCCAGTAGTTTGGGGGCGAGCACAGATACGCAGTATTTT
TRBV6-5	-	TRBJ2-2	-	CASSQDTNTGELFF	TGTGCCAGCAGCCAGGACACAAACACCGGGGAGCTGTTTTTT
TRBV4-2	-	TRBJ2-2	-	CASSQLRDSYMSTGELFF	TGTGCCAGCAGCCAACTCCGGGATTCATACATGTCCACCGGGGAGCTGTTTTTT
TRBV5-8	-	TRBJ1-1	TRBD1	CASQPWDRRNTEAFF	TGTGCCAGCCAACCCTGGGACAGACGGAACACTGAAGCTTTCTTT
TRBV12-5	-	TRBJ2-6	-	CASSPPSGANVLTF	TGTGCTAGCTCTCCGCCCTCTGGGGCCAACGTCCTGACTTTC
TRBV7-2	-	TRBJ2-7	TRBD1	CASSLRQGRYEQYF	TGTGCCAGCAGCTTACGACAGGGTCGGTACGAGCAGTACTTC
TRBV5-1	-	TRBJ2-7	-	CASSRTGRNEGEQYF	TGCGCCAGCAGCCGTACTGGGCGGAACGAGGGCGAGCAGTACTTC
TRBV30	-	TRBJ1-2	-	CAWSSPLGYGYTF	TGTGCCTGGAGTTCCCCCCTTGGCTATGGCTACACCTTC
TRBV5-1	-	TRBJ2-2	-	CATQIGAGELFF	TGCGCCACTCAAATAGGCGCCGGGGAGCTGTTTTTT
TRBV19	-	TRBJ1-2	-	CASTPGGGQYYGYTF	TGTGCCAGTACCCCGGGTGGGGGGCAGTACTATGGCTACACCTTC
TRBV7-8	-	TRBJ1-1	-	CASSSSEGVTEAFF	TGTGCCAGCAGCTCATCTGAGGGGGTCACTGAAGCTTTCTTT
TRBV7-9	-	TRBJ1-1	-	CASSLLMPNTEAFF	TGTGCCAGCAGCTTACTTATGCCGAACACTGAAGCTTTCTTT
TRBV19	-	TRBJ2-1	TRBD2	CASSISGRYNEQFF	TGTGCCAGTAGTATAAGCGGGAGGTACAATGAGCAGTTCTTC
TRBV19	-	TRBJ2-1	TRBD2	CASMGLAGVSLFF	TGTGCCAGTATGGGACTAGCGGGAGTTAGTCTGTTCTTC
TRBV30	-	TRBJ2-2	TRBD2	CAWRRLAADTGELFF	TGTGCCTGGAGAAGACTAGCGGCCGACACCGGGGAGCTGTTTTTT
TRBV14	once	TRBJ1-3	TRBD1	CASSQTGQARSGNTIYF	TGTGCCAGCAGCCAAACGGGACAGGCACGCTCTGGAAACACCATATATTTT
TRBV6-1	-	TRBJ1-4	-	CASSVNDPAGSEKLFF	TGTGCCAGCAGTGTAAACGACCCAGCCGGGAGTGAAAAACTGTTTTTT
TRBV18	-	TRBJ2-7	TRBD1	CASSPHAGQGDEQYF	TGTGCCAGCTCACCGCACGCGGGACAGGGGGACGAGCAGTACTTC
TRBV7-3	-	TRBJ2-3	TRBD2	CASSLRSTAGGTDTQYF	TGTGCCAGCAGCTTAAGGTCGACGGCGGGAGGAACAGATACGCAGTATTTT
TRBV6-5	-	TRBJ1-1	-	CASSYRNTEAFF	TGTGCCAGCAGTTACAGGAACACTGAAGCTTTCTTT
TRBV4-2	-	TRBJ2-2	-	CASSQEGRVTGELFF	TGTGCCAGCAGCCAAGAAGGCAGGGTGACCGGGGAGCTGTTTTTT
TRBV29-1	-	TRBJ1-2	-	CSVDPQGPYGYTF	TGCAGCGTCGACCCCCAAGGACCCTATGGCTACACCTTC
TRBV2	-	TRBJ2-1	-	CATYTLYTSYNEQFF	TGTGCCACCTACACGCTATATACATCCTACAATGAGCAGTTCTTC
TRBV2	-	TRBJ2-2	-	CASTGTAGIGELFF	TGTGCCAGCACCGGGACCGCGGGCATCGGGGAGCTGTTTTTT
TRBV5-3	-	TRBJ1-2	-	CARSLPAVAPNDYGYTF	TGTGCCAGAAGCTTGCCGGCGGTGGCCCCTAATGACTATGGCTACACCTTC
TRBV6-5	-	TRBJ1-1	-	CASSYSKGHTEAFF	TGTGCCAGCAGTTACTCGAAGGGCCACACTGAAGCTTTCTTT
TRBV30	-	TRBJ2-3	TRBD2	CAWTLAGGFYTQYF	TGTGCCTGGACTCTAGCGGGGGGCTTCTATACGCAGTATTTT
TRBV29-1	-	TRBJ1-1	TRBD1	CSVRTGVNTEAFF	TGCAGCGTAAGGACAGGGGTGAACACTGAAGCTTTCTTT
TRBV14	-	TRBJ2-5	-	CASSQVPLVETQYF	TGTGCCAGCAGCCAAGTACCCCTGGTAGAGACCCAGTACTTC
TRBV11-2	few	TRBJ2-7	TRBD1	CASSLVTTTTGVQYF	TGTGCCAGCAGCTTAGTTACAACGACAACAGGGGTGCAGTACTTC
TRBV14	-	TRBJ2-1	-	CASSQDRTIAYNEQFF	TGTGCCAGCAGCCAAGACCGGACAATCGCGTACAATGAGCAGTTCTTC
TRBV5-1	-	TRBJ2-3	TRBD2	CASSSSGRYTDTQYF	TGCGCCAGCAGCTCTAGCGGGAGGTACACAGATACGCAGTATTTT
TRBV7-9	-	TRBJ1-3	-	CASRAGRNGNTIYF	TGTGCCAGCAGGGCAGGGAGAAACGGAAACACCATATATTTT
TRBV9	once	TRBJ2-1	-	CASSVVPGSYNEQFF	TGTGCCAGCAGCGTAGTGCCGGGCTCCTACAATGAGCAGTTCTTC
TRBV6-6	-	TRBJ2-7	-	CASRPQGYEQYF	TGTGCCAGCAGACCCCAGGGCTACGAGCAGTACTTC
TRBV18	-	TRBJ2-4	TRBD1	CASSPQRTGTKNIQYF	TGTGCCAGCTCACCACAGCGGACAGGGACCAAAAACATTCAGTACTTC
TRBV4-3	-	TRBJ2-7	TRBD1	CASSYDRVSYEQYF	TGCGCCAGCAGTTATGACAGGGTATCCTACGAGCAGTACTTC
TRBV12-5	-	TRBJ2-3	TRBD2	CASATPTSGADTQYF	TGTGCTAGTGCCACCCCGACTAGCGGCGCAGATACGCAGTATTTT
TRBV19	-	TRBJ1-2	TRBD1	CASSRDRVGYGYTF	TGTGCCAGTAGTAGGGACAGGGTCGGCTATGGCTACACCTTC
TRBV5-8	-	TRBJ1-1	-	CASSSYRVLNTEAFF	TGTGCCAGCAGTTCATACAGGGTACTTAACACTGAAGCTTTCTTT
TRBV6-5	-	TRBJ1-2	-	CASSYSGVLGYTF	TGTGCCAGCAGTTACTCAGGGGTCCTTGGCTACACCTTC
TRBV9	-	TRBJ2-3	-	CASSVLGEDTQYF	TGTGCCAGCAGCGTACTAGGGGAAGATACGCAGTATTTT
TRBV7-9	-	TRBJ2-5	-	CASRIRTVDPYF	TGTGCCAGCAGGATTAGGACGGTGGACCCGTACTTC
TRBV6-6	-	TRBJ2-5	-	CASSKGRTNQETQYF	TGTGCCAGCAGTAAAGGACGGACCAACCAAGAGACCCAGTACTTC
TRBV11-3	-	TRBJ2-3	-	CASSWISGTDTQYF	TGTGCCAGCAGCTGGATTTCGGGCACAGATACGCAGTATTTT
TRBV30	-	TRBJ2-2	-	CAWSGTSTGELFF	TGTGCCTGGAGTGGGACTTCGACCGGGGAGCTGTTTTTT
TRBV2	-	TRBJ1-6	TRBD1	CASSGGGQGFWPLHF	TGTGCCAGCAGTGGAGGGGGACAGGGTTTTTGGCCCCTCCACTTT
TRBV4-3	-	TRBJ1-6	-	CASSQDRGDSPLHF	TGCGCCAGCAGCCAAGATAGGGGAGATTCACCCCTCCACTTT
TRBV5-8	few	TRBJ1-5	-	CASSLSRGVQPQHF	TGTGCCAGCAGCTTGTCGAGGGGCGTTCAGCCCCAGCATTTT
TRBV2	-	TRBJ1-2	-	CASRETGAGEFRGGYTF	TGTGCCAGCAGAGAGACGGGCGCAGGGGAATTTCGGGGTGGCTACACCTTC
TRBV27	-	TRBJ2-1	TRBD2	CASSAGVHKQFF	TGTGCCAGCAGCGCGGGGGTCCACAAGCAGTTCTTC